A selection of T cell receptor beta chains follows, all from one sample in a study of cytomegalovirus exposure and HLA in healthy donors. Produced via immunoSEQ multiplex PCR; TCRdb's table is partial and in-frame only. The profile shows some 160,000 clones, less than 9.5% of them singletons. The sample taken for sequencing was PBMCs. The receptor set was obtained from a male donor in good health and CMV-seronegative. Each CDR3 is given with its conserved first and last residue. The D gene is left open where the match is weak. Clone size is not always given. Where it is, it says once, few, many or a class for expanded clones.

j_call d_call v_call clone_size cdr3_nt cdr3_aa
TRBJ2-7 - TRBV7-9 - TGTGCCAGCAGCAGCTGGCGGGGAGTCGACGAGCAGTACTTC CASSSWRGVDEQYF
TRBJ1-5 - TRBV6-6 few TGTGCCAGCAGACCCGGACAGACCTTTAGCAATCAGCCCCAGCATTTT CASRPGQTFSNQPQHF
TRBJ2-5 TRBD1 TRBV9 - TGTGCCAGCAGCCCCCCCGGGACAGGGGGCAGGGGGACCCAGTACTTC CASSPPGTGGRGTQYF
TRBJ2-7 - TRBV10-3 few TGTGCCATCAGTGTGGGGGACATCTCCTACGAGCAGTACTTC CAISVGDISYEQYF
TRBJ2-5 TRBD1 TRBV11-2 - TGTGCCAGCAGCTCCATAGGGGGCAGAAAGACCCAGTACTTC CASSSIGGRKTQYF
TRBJ1-4 - TRBV28 - TGTGCCAGCAGTTCATACAGGGTAACTAATGAAAAACTGTTTTTT CASSSYRVTNEKLFF
TRBJ2-2 - TRBV18 few TGTGCCAGCTCCCGGATCCGACAGGACACCGGGGAGCTGTTTTTT CASSRIRQDTGELFF
TRBJ2-7 - TRBV7-9 - TGTGCCAGCAGCCCTGTCAGCTCCTACGAGCAGTACTTC CASSPVSSYEQYF
TRBJ1-2 - TRBV2 - TGTGCCAGCGAGGAACAGGCTTTGTATGGCTACACCTTC CASEEQALYGYTF
TRBJ1-6 - TRBV4-1 - TGCGCCAGCAGCCAAGTTTCGGGTCGCGGCTCCTATAATTCACCCCTCCACTTT CASSQVSGRGSYNSPLHF
TRBJ1-2 - TRBV7-2 - TGTGCCAGCAGCTTACGAAGGGGGATCTTTTATGACTACACCTTC CASSLRRGIFYDYTF
TRBJ2-5 TRBD2 TRBV9 - TGTGCCAGCAGCGTAGCTGTATGGGGGGGAGAGACCCAGTACTTC CASSVAVWGGETQYF
TRBJ2-7 - TRBV27 - TGTGCCAGCAGTCCAAACTTCTACGAGCAGTACTTC CASSPNFYEQYF
TRBJ2-7 - TRBV13 few TGTGCCAGCAGCTTTTCTGGTTTCCAGGGGTTGTCAGACGAGCAGTACTTC CASSFSGFQGLSDEQYF